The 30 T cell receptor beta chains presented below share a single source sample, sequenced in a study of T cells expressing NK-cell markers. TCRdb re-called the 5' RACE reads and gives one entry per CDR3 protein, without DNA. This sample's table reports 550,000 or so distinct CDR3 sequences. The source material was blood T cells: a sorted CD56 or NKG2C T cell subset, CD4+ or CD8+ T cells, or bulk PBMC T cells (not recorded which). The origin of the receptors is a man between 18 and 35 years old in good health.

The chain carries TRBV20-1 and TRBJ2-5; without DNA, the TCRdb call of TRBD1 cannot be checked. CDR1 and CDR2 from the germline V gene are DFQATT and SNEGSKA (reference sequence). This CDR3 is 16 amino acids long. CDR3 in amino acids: CSARSWAGGGQETQYF.

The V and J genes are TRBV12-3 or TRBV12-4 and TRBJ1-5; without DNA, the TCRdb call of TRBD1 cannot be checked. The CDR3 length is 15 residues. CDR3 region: CASTGPGQGYQPQHF.

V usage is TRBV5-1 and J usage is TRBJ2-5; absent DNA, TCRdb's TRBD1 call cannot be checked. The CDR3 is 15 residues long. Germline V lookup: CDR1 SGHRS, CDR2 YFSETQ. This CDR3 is CASSPGQGAGETQYF.

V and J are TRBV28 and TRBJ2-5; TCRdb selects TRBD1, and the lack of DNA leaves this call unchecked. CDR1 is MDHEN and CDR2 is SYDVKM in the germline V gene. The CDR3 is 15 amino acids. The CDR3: CASSSPGGYQETQYF. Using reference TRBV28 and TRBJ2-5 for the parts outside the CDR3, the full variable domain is DVKVTQSSRYLVKRTGEKVFLECVQDMDHENMFWYRQDPGLGLRLIYFSYDVKMKEKGDIPEGYSVSREKKERFSLILESASTNQTSMYLCASSSPGGYQETQYFGPGTRLLVL.

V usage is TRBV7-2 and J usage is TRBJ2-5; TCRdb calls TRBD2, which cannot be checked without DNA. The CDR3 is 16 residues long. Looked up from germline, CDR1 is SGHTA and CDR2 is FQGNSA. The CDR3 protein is CASSSTSGRNGETQYF.

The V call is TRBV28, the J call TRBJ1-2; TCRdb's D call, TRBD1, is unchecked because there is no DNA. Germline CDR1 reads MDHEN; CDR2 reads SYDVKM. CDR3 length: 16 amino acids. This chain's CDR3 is CASSLPDGGGSYGYTF.

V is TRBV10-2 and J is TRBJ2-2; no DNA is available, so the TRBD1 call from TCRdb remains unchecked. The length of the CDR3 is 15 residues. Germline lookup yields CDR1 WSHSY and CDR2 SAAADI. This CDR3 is CASSATGSNTGELFF.

CDR3 sequence: CSASLRGSNEQFF. The chain employs TRBV20-1 and TRBJ2-1; TCRdb's D gene call, TRBD1, goes unchecked for lack of DNA. CDR1 is DFQATT and CDR2 is SNEGSKA in the germline V gene (reference sequence). This CDR3 has 13 amino acids.

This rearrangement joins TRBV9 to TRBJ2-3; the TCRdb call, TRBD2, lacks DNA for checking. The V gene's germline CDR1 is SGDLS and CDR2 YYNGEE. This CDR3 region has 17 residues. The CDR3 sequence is CASSKRPSGKGGDTQYF.

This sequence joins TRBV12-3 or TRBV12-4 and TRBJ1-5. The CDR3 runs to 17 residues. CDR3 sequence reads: CASSLALGGKSNQPQHF.

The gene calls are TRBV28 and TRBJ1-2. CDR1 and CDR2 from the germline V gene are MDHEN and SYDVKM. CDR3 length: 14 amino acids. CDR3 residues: CASSLRTSSYGYTF.

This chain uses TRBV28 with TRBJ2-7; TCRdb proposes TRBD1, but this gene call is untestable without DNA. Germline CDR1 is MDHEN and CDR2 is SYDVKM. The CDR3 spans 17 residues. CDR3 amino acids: CASSLPRGGTGHYEQYF.

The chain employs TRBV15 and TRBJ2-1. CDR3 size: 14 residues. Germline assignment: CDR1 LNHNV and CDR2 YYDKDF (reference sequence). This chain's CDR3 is CATNKDPSYNEQFF.

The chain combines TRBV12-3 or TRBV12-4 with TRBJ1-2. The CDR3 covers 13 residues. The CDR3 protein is CASSLVKDYGYTF.

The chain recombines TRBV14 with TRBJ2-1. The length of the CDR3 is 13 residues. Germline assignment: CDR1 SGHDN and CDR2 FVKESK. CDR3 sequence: CASSHSGTNEQFF.

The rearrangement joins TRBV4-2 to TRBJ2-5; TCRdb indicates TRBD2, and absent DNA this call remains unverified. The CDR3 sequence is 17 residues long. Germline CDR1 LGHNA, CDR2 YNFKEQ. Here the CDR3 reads CASSQEPLLAGGETQYF.

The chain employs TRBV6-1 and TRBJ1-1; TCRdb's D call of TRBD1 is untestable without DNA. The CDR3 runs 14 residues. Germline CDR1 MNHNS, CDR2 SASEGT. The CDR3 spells CASSEPTRVTEAFF.

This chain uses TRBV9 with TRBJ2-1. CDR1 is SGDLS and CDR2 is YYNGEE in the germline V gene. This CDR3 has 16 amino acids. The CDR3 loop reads CASSGREQNYYNEQFF.

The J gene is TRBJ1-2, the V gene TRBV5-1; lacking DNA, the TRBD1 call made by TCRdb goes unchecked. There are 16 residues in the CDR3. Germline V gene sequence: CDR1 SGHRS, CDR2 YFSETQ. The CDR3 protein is CASSLGRQGSYRGYTF.

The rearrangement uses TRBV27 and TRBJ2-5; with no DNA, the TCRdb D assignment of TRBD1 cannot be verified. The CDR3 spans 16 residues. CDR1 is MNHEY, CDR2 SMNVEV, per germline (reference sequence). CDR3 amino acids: CASSPEGQLYQETQYF.

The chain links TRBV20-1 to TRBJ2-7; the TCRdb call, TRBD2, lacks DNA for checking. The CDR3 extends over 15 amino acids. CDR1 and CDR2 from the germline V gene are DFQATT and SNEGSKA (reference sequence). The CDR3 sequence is CSARAGLAGIYEQYF.

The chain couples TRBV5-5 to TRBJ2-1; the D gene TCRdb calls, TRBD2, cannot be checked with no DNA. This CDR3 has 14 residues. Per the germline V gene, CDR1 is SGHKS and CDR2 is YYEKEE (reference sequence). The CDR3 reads CASSVGLADNEQFF.

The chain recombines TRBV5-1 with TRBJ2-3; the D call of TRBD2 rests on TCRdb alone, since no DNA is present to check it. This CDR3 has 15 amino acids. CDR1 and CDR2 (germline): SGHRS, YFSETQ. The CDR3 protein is CASSLRTEGTDTQYF.

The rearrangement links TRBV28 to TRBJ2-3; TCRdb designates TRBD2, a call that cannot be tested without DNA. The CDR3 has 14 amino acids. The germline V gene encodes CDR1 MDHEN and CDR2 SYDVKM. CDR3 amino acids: CASSGLAGSDTQYF.

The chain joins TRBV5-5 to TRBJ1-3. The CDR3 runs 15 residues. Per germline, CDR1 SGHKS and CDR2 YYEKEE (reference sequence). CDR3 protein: CASSLAHSRGNTIYF.

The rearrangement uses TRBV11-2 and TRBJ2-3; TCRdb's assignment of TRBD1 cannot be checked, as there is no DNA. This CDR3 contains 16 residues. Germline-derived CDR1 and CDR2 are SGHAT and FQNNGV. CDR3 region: CASRAKRGGSTDTQYF.

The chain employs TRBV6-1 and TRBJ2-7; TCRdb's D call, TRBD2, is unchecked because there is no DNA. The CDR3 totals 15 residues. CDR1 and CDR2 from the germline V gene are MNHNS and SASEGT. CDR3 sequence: CASGRSSGASYEQYF.

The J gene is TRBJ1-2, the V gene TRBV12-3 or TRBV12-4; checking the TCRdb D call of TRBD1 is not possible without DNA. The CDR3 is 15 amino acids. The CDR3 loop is CASSFILQGAYGYTF.

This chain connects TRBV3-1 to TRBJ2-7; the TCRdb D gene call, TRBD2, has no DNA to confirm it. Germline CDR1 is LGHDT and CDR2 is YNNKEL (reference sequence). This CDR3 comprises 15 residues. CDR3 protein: CASSQDRGPFYEQYF.

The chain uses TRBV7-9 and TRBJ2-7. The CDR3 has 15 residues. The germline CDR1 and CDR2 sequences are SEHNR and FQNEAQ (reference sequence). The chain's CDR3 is CASSPTLGGPYEQYF.